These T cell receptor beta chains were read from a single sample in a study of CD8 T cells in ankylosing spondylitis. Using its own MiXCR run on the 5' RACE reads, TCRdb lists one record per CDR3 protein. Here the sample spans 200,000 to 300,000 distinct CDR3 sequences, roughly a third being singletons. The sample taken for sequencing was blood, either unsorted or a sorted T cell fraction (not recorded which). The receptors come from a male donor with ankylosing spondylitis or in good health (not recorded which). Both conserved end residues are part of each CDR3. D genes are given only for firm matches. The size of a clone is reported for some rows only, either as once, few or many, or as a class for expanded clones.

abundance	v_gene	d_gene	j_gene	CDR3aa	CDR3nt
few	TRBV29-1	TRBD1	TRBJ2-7	CSVISGQGYEQYF	TGCAGCGTTATTTCGGGACAGGGCTACGAGCAGTACTTC
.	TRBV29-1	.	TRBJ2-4	CSVDAAENIQYF	TGCAGCGTTGATGCGGCAGAGAACATTCAGTACTTC
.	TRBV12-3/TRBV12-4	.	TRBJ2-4	CASSTGLLNIQYF	TGTGCCAGCAGTACGGGACTCCTAAACATTCAGTACTTC
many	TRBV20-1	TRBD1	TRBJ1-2	CGSPGGGGYGYTF	TGCGGTTCCCCAGGGGGCGGGGGCTATGGCTACACCTTC
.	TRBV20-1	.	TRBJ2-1	CSARGDEQFF	TGCAGTGCTAGGGGGGATGAGCAGTTCTTC
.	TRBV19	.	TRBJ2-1	CASSMVYNEQFF	TGTGCCAGTAGTATGGTGTACAATGAGCAGTTCTTC
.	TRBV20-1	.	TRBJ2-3	CSARDDFPTDTQYF	TGCAGTGCTAGAGATGACTTCCCCACAGATACGCAGTATTTT
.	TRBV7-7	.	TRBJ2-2	CASSLAANTGELFF	TGTGCTAGCAGCTTAGCCGCGAACACCGGGGAGCTGTTTTTT
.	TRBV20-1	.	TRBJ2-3	CSVSGALTDTQYF	TGCAGTGTCTCAGGGGCTCTCACAGATACGCAGTATTTT
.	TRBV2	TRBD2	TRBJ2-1	CASSPQGASGGGKQFF	TGTGCCAGCAGCCCCCAAGGGGCTAGCGGGGGCGGGAAGCAGTTCTTC
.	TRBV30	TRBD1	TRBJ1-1	CAWSVGTVEAFF	TGTGCCTGGAGTGTAGGGACAGTTGAAGCTTTCTTT
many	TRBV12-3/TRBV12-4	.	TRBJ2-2	CADFAGELFF	TGTGCCGACTTCGCCGGGGAGCTGTTTTTT
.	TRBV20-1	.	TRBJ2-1	CSALLAVVDLNEQFF	TGCAGTGCCTTATTGGCGGTTGTAGATCTCAATGAGCAGTTCTTC
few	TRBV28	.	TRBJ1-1	CASSLAGSVNTEAFF	TGTGCCAGCAGTTTGGCAGGGTCGGTGAACACTGAAGCTTTCTTT
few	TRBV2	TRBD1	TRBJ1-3	CASSDGKGGISGNTIYF	TGTGCCAGCAGTGATGGGAAAGGGGGCATTTCTGGAAACACCATATATTTT
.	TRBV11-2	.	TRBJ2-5	CASSLGPGPPRETQYF	TGTGCCAGCAGCTTAGGGCCAGGGCCTCCTAGGGAGACCCAGTACTTC
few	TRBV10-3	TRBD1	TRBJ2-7	CAISGDRAEQYF	TGTGCCATCAGTGGGGACAGGGCCGAGCAGTACTTC
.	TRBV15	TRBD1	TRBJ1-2	CATSEGQTPGYTF	TGTGCCACCAGCGAGGGACAGACACCGGGCTACACCTTC
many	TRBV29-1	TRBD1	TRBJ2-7	CSVEGQGAYEQYF	TGCAGCGTTGAGGGACAGGGAGCCTACGAGCAGTACTTC
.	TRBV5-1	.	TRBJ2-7	CASSLGGSLYEQYF	TGCGCCAGCAGCTTGGGGGGCTCGCTGTACGAGCAGTACTTC
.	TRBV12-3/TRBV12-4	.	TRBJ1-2	CASSFRANYGYTF	TGTGCCAGCAGTTTCAGAGCTAACTATGGCTACACCTTC
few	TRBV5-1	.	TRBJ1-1	CASSSDGTLMNTEAFF	TGCGCCAGCAGCTCGGACGGGACCCTGATGAACACTGAAGCTTTCTTT
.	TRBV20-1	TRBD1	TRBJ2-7	CSASPGQGAYEQYF	TGCAGTGCTAGCCCGGGACAGGGGGCCTACGAGCAGTACTTC
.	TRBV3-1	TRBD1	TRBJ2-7	CASSPYPDRSSWEQYF	TGTGCCAGCAGCCCGTACCCGGACAGGTCCTCATGGGAGCAGTACTTC
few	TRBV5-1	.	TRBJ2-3	CASSPLLGGTDTQYF	TGCGCCAGCAGCCCCCTCTTGGGCGGCACAGATACGCAGTATTTT
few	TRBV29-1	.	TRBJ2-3	CSVQTNHGTDTQYF	TGCAGCGTGCAAACCAACCACGGGACAGATACGCAGTATTTT
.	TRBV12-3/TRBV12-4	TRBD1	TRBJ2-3	CASRSIRQGTDTQYF	TGTGCCAGCAGATCGATAAGACAGGGTACAGATACGCAGTATTTT
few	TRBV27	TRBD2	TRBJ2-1	CASSSLTSGGGNEQFF	TGTGCCAGCAGTTCCCTCACTAGCGGGGGAGGTAATGAGCAGTTCTTC
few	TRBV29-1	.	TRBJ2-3	CSLLPGGTDTQYF	TGCAGCTTATTGCCTGGGGGGACAGATACGCAGTATTTT
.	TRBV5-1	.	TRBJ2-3	CASSFWTSTTTDTQYF	TGCGCCAGCAGCTTCTGGACCTCCACTACCACAGATACGCAGTATTTT
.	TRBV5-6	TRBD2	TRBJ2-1	CASSLELAGGRYNEQFF	TGTGCCAGCAGCTTGGAGCTAGCGGGGGGGCGGTACAATGAGCAGTTCTTC
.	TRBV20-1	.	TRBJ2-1	CSARDGRGRNEQFF	TGCAGTGCTAGAGACGGAAGGGGCCGCAATGAGCAGTTCTTC
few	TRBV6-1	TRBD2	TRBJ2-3	CASSLPGLDADTQYF	TGTGCCAGCAGTCTGCCCGGACTAGATGCAGATACGCAGTATTTT
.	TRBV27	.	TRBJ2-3	CASSFGGTVSTDTQYF	TGTGCCAGCAGTTTTGGGGGGACGGTAAGCACAGATACGCAGTATTTT
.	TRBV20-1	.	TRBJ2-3	CSANPIRGGSTDTQYF	TGCAGTGCTAATCCCATTCGAGGGGGGAGTACAGATACGCAGTATTTT
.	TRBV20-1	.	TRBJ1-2	CSASQTQAIYGYTF	TGCAGTGCTAGTCAGACTCAGGCTATATATGGCTACACCTTC
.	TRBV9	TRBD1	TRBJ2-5	CASSVQGAHETQYF	TGTGCCAGCAGCGTACAGGGGGCTCATGAGACCCAGTACTTC
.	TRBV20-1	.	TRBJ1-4	CSASPGKEKLFF	TGCAGTGCTAGCCCAGGGAAGGAAAAACTGTTTTTT
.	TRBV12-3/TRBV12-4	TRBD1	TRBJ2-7	CASSLVSGDRNYEQYF	TGTGCCAGCAGTTTAGTGTCCGGGGACAGGAATTACGAGCAGTACTTC
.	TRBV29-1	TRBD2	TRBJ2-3	CSVEMLAGFTDTQYF	TGCAGCGTGGAAATGTTAGCGGGGTTCACAGATACGCAGTATTTT
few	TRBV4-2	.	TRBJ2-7	CASSQGLEWDEQYF	TGTGCCAGCAGCCAAGGACTAGAGTGGGACGAGCAGTACTTC
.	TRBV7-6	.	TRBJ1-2	CASSLARDYGYTF	TGTGCCAGCAGCTTAGCACGAGACTATGGCTACACCTTC
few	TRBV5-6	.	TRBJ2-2	CASLAGAATGELFF	TGTGCCAGCCTGGCAGGGGCCGCCACCGGGGAGCTGTTTTTT
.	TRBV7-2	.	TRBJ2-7	CASSFGGLGEQYF	TGTGCCAGCAGCTTTGGGGGGCTGGGGGAGCAGTACTTC
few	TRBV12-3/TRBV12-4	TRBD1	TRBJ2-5	CASSSGTGETQYF	TGTGCCAGCAGTTCCGGGACAGGAGAGACCCAGTACTTC
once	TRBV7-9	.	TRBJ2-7	CASSSSSGLHLGEQYF	TGTGCCAGCAGCTCCAGCTCGGGACTCCACTTAGGGGAGCAGTACTTC
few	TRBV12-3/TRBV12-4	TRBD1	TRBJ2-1	CASRSRQGAYNEQFF	TGTGCCAGCAGGTCGCGACAGGGGGCATACAATGAGCAGTTCTTC
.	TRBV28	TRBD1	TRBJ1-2	CASRPTGEGYTF	TGTGCCAGCAGGCCAACAGGGGAAGGCTACACCTTC